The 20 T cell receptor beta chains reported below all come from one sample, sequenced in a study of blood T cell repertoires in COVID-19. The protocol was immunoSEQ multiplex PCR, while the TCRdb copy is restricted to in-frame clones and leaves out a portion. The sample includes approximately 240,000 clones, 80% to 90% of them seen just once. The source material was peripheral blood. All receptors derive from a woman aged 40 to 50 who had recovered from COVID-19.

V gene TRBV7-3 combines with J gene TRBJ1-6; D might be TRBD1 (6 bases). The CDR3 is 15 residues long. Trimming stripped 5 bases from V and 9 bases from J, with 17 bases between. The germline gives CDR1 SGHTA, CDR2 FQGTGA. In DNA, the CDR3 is TGTGCCAGCAGCGCAGGTGGCAGGGGAGTTTCACCCCTCCACTTT. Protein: CASSAGGRGVSPLHF.

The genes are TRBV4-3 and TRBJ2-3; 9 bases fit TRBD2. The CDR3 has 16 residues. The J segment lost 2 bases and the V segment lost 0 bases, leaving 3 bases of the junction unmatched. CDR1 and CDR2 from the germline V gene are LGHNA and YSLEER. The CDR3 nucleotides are TGCGCCAGCAGCCAAGATAGCGGGGGCCTCACAGATACGCAGTATTTT. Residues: CASSQDSGGLTDTQYF.

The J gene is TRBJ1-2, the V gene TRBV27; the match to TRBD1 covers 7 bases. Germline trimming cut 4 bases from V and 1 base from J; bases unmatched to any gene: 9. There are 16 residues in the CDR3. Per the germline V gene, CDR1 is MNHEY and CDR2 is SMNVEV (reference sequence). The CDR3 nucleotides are TGTGCCAGCAGTTCTACATGGACAGGCCTTAACTATGGCTACACCTTC. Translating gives CASSSTWTGLNYGYTF.

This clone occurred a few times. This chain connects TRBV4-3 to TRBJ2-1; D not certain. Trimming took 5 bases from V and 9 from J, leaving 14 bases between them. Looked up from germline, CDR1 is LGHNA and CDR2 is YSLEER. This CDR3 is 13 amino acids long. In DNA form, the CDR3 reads TGCGCCAGCAGCATAACGAGGCAAGGTGAGCAGTTCTTC. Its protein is CASSITRQGEQFF.

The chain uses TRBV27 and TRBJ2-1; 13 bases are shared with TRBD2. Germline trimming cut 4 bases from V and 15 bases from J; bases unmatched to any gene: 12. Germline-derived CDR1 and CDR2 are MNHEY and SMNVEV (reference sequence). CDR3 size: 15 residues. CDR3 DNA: TGTGCCAGCAGTTATAGGACTAGCGGGGGTGGAAAGGGGTTCTTC. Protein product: CASSYRTSGGGKGFF.

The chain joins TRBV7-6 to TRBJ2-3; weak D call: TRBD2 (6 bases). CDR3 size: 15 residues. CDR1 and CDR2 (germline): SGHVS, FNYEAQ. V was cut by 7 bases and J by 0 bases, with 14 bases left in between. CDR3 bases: TGTGCCAGCACCCTGACCGGGGGTAGCACAGATACGCAGTATTTT. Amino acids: CASTLTGGSTDTQYF. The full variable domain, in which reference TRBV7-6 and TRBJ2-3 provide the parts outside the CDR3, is GAGVSQSPRYKVTKRGQDVALRCDPISGHVSLYWYRQALGQGPEFLTYFNYEAQQDKSGLPNDRFSAERPEGSISTLTIQRTEQRDSAMYRCASTLTGGSTDTQYFGPGTRLTVL.

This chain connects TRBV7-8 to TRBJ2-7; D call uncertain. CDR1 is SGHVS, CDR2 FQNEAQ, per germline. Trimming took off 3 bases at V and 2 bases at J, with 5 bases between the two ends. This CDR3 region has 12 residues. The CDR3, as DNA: TGTGCCAGCAGCTTCTCTACCTACGAGCAGTACTTC. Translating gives CASSFSTYEQYF.

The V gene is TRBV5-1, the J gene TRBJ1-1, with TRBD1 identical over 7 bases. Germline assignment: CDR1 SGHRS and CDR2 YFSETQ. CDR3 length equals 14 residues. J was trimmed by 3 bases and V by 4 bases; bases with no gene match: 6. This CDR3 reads CASSKGAQDTEAFF. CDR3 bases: TGCGCCAGCAGCAAGGGGGCGCAGGACACTGAAGCTTTCTTT.

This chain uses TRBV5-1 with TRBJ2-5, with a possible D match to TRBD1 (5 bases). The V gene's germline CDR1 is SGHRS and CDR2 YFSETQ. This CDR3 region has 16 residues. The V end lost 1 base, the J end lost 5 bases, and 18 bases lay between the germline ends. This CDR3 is CASSLNADSFVETQYF. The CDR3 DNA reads TGCGCCAGCAGCTTGAATGCCGACAGCTTCGTGGAGACCCAGTACTTC.

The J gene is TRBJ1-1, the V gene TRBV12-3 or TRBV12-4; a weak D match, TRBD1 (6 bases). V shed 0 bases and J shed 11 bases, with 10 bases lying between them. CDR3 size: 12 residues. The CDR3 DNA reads TGTGCCAGCAGTTTAGCGTCAGGGGTTGCTTTCTTT. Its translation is CASSLASGVAFF.

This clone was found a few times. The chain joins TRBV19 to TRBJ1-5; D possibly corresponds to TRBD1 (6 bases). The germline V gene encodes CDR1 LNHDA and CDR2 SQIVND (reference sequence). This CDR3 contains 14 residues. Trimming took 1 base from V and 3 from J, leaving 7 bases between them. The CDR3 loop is CASSIGTDNQPQHF. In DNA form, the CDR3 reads TGTGCCAGTAGTATAGGGACAGACAATCAGCCCCAGCATTTT.

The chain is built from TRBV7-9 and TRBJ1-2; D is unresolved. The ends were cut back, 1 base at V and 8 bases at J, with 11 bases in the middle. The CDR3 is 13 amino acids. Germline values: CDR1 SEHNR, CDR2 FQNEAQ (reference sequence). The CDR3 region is CASSLDGIRGYTF. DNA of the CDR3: TGTGCCAGCAGCTTAGACGGGATACGGGGCTACACCTTC.

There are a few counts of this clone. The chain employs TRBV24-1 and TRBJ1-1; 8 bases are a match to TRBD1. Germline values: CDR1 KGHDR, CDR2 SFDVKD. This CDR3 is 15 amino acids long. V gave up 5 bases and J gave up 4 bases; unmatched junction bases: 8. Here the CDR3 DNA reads TGTGCCACCAGTGCAACTTCAACAGGGGGCACTGAAGCTTTCTTT. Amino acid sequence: CATSATSTGGTEAFF.

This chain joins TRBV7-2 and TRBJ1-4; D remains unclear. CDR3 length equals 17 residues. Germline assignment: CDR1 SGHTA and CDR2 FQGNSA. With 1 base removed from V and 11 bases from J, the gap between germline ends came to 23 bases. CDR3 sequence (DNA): TGTGCCAGCAGCTTAGGTGCGCTCCGCCTTCCCGAGCGGAAACTGTTTTTT. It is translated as CASSLGALRLPERKLFF.

CDR3 nucleotide sequence: TGTGCCACCACCGGGACAGAGTACTACGAGCAGTACTTC. This codes for CATTGTEYYEQYF. V and J are TRBV10-3 and TRBJ2-7; 7 bases fit TRBD1. With 10 bases clipped from V and 3 bases from J, the junction kept 9 bases outside the gene matches. CDR3 length: 13 amino acids. Germline lookup yields CDR1 ENHRY and CDR2 SYGVKD.

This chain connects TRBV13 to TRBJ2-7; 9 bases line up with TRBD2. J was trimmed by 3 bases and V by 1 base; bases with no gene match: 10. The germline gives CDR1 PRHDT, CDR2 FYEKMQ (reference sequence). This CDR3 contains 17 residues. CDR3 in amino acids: CASSLVSVGTSSYEQYF. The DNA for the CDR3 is TGTGCCAGCAGCTTAGTTTCCGTGGGGACTAGCAGCTACGAGCAGTACTTC.

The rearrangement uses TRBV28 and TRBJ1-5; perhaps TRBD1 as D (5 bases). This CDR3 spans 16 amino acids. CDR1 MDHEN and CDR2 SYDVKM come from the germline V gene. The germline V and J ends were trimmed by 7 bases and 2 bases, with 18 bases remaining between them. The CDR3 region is CASNRFRAVGNQPQHF. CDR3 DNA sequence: TGTGCCAGCAACCGATTCAGGGCGGTGGGCAATCAGCCCCAGCATTTT.

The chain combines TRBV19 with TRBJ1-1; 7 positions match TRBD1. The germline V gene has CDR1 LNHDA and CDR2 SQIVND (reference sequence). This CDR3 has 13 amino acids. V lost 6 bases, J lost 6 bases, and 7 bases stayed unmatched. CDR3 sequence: CASRIDRDAEAFF. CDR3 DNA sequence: TGTGCCAGTAGGATTGACAGGGACGCTGAAGCTTTCTTT.

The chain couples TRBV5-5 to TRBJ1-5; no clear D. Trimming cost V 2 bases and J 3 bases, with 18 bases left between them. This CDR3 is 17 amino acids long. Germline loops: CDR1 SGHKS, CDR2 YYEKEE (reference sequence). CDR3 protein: CASSLKGGEGVNQPQHF. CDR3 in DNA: TGTGCCAGCAGCTTAAAAGGTGGGGAGGGTGTCAATCAGCCCCAGCATTTT. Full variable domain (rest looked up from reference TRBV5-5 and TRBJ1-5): DAGVTQSPTHLIKTRGQQVTLRCSPISGHKSVSWYQQVLGQGPQFIFQYYEKEERGRGNFPDRFSARQFPNYSSELNVNALLLGDSALYLCASSLKGGEGVNQPQHFGDGTRLSIL.

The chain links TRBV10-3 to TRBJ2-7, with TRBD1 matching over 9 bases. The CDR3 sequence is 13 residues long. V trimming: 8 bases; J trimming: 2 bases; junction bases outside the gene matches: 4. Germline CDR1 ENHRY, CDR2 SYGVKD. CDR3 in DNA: TGTGCCATCCGGACAGGGGAGCCCTACGAGCAGTACTTC. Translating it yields CAIRTGEPYEQYF.